This T cell receptor (beta chain) originates from a study of blood T cells in healthy people across ages. Whole-study results and caveats: Long-lived and aged donors differed, with more naive CD4+ cells and higher diversity in the long-lived. Strong correlation was found linking TCR beta diversity to naive T cell percentage.

Alongside a J-beta primer mix, a sample-barcoded 5' primer served in a second PCR lasting roughly 7 to 11 cycles. Samples each returned at least 3 million CDR3-containing paired-end reads. TCRdb re-called the 5' RACE reads with MiXCR, one entry per CDR3 protein. The sample carries 700,000 to 900,000 distinct CDR3 sequences, approximately 53% recorded once. For this clonotype: No antigen is known for it.

Total RNA amounts of at least 5 micrograms were extracted per sample. The trim removed 7 bases at V and 8 bases at J, leaving 6 bases unmatched. The CDR3 has 12 residues. Germline V CDR1 and CDR2: SQVTM, ANQGSEA. The sequenced sample was blood. The rearrangement uses TRBV29-1 and TRBJ1-4; 8 bases match TRBD1. This TCR derives from a man at least 80 years old in good health. The CDR3 loop reads CSGGQVAEKLFF. DNA of the CDR3: TGCAGCGGGGGACAGGTCGCCGAAAAACTGTTTTTT. The full variable domain, rest sourced from reference TRBV29-1 and TRBJ1-4, is SAVISQKPSRDICQRGTSLTIQCQVDSQVTMMFWYRQQPGQSLTLIATANQGSEATYESGFVIDKFPISRPNLTFSTLTVSNMSPEDSSIYLCSGGQVAEKLFFGSGTQLSVL.